The 7 T cell receptor beta chains listed next were all sequenced from one sample in a study of fetal regulatory T cell absence and autoimmunity. Sequenced by immunoSEQ multiplex PCR; TCRdb stores in-frame clones only, minus some. The table has 45,000 to 50,000 clones, roughly 80% seen once. Material for sequencing was cord blood. These receptors were obtained from a newborn boy with IPEX syndrome.

The rearrangement joins TRBV6-5 to TRBJ2-7, with TRBD1 identical over 7 bases. The junction had 7 bases not matched to a gene; V was cut back by 10 bases and J by 7 bases. The germline CDR1 and CDR2 sequences are MNHEY and SVGAGI. The CDR3 spans 11 residues. The CDR3 sequence: CATDREWEQYF. CDR3 DNA: TGTGCCACCGACAGGGAATGGGAGCAGTACTTC.

The chain combines TRBV7-2 with TRBJ2-7; a weak D match, TRBD1 (6 bases). Germline CDR1 is SGHTA and CDR2 is FQGNSA. This CDR3 region has 15 residues. The V and J ends lost 1 base and 0 bases respectively, with 10 bases between them. CDR3 DNA sequence: TGTGCCAGCAGCTTAGAATGGGACAACTCCTACGAGCAGTACTTC. It yields the protein CASSLEWDNSYEQYF.

This clone was seen once. The chain combines TRBV2 with TRBJ2-2; D is unresolved. The germline CDR1 and CDR2 sequences are SNHLY and FYNNEI. V dropped 3 bases and J dropped 0 bases, with 11 bases sitting between them. This CDR3 is 16 amino acids long. CDR3 protein: CASSDRLHANTGELFF. In DNA, the CDR3 is TGTGCCAGCAGTGATAGGCTACACGCGAACACCGGGGAGCTGTTTTTT.

This clone was observed a single time. The CDR3 DNA follows: TGTGCCAGCAGCTTAGAAGCGGGAGCCTCCTACGAGCAGTACTTC. Protein: CASSLEAGASYEQYF. V is TRBV7-2 and J is TRBJ2-7; 8 bases align to TRBD2. Germline V gene sequence: CDR1 SGHTA, CDR2 FQGNSA. The CDR3 has 15 amino acids. The V gene end was trimmed by 1 base and the J gene end by 0 bases; junction bases not matched to a gene: 2. The full variable domain, completed using reference TRBV7-2 and TRBJ2-7, is GAGVSQSPSNKVTEKGKDVELRCDPISGHTALYWYRQSLGQGLEFLIYFQGNSAPDKSGLPSDRFSAERTGGSVSTLTIQRTQQEDSAVYLCASSLEAGASYEQYFGPGTRLTVT.

The V call is TRBV29-1, the J call TRBJ2-7, with D possibly being TRBD1 (7 bases). Germline V gene sequence: CDR1 SQVTM, CDR2 ANQGSEA. V lost 6 bases and J 0 bases, leaving 24 bases between the germline ends. The CDR3 is 17 residues long. CDR3 coding DNA: TGCAGCGTGGCCGATACAGGGGACTCGCTCTTCTCCTACGAGCAGTACTTC. Its protein is CSVADTGDSLFSYEQYF.

The V call is TRBV19, the J call TRBJ2-7; 9 bases fit TRBD2. Trimming cost V 7 bases and J 1 base; bases outside gene matches: 11. CDR3 size: 16 residues. Germline values: CDR1 LNHDA, CDR2 SQIVND (reference sequence). The CDR3 is CASKGVGLAGSYEQYF. The DNA for the CDR3 is TGTGCCAGTAAAGGGGTAGGGCTAGCGGGATCCTACGAGCAGTACTTC.

The chain is built from TRBV9 and TRBJ2-7; tentative D call: TRBD2 (6 bases). This CDR3 region has 12 residues. The germline gives CDR1 SGDLS, CDR2 YYNGEE. V lost 3 bases and J 7 bases, leaving 11 bases between the germline ends. In DNA, the CDR3 is TGTGCCAGCAGCGGCGAGGGGAGGGAGCAGTACTTC. Its protein is CASSGEGREQYF.